A selection of T cell receptor beta chains follows, all from one sample in a study of blood T cell repertoires in COVID-19. Using immunoSEQ multiplex PCR, the repertoire was profiled, and TCRdb retains in-frame clones only, with some absent. The data hold 130,000 or so clones, with about 77% observed a single time. Sequenced material: peripheral blood. The receptors shown here come from a human donor in a cohort sampled during active COVID-19. CDR3s leave out the opening cysteine and the closing phenylalanine or tryptophan. The order of the fields is CDR3 protein, V gene, J gene.

ASSLATETQY	TRBV5-1	TRBJ2-5
ASSPSWATNEKLF	TRBV6-5	TRBJ1-4
ASSLGGSSYNEQF	TRBV28	TRBJ2-1
ASSLTIPLAGGQNTGELF	TRBV11-3	TRBJ2-2
ASSPRDSPQQPQH	TRBV18	TRBJ1-5
ASSPNGARDTQY	TRBV5-1	TRBJ2-3
AWNPGSLYGYT	TRBV30	TRBJ1-2
ASSFRSGTGEETQY	TRBV5-4	TRBJ2-5
ASRTSGGKGETQY	TRBV6-5	TRBJ2-5
ASSRLAGNSYNEQF	TRBV5-6	TRBJ2-1
ASSLAGRNSPLH	TRBV11-2	TRBJ1-6
ASSEPGLAGVRETQY	TRBV6-1	TRBJ2-5
ASSLDGAGGSRHEQF	TRBV7-2	TRBJ2-1
ASSQGGGPGELF	TRBV3-1/TRBV3-2	TRBJ2-2
ASSDWEVNYEQY	TRBV6-4	TRBJ2-7
ASSDRDYQPQH	TRBV6-1	TRBJ1-5
ASSLRDRGYGYT	TRBV5-1	TRBJ1-2
ASSSPLPYSGSGFRDEQF	TRBV28	TRBJ2-1
ASSQASEAKNIQY	TRBV4-2	TRBJ2-4
ASSGQGYGYT	TRBV6-5	TRBJ1-2
ASSQAHTPNYGYT	TRBV4-1	TRBJ1-2
ASRYLTGERTDTQY	TRBV7-9	TRBJ2-3
ASSLIARAGDTQY	TRBV5-4	TRBJ2-3
ASEFDREYTEAF	TRBV2	TRBJ1-1
ASSQNQPQH	TRBV19	TRBJ1-5
AISDGVGNGYT	TRBV10-3	TRBJ1-2
ASSPEVGGAQH	TRBV7-2	TRBJ1-5
ASSSSGGYEQY	TRBV7-2	TRBJ2-7
ASRGGTDNNSPLH	TRBV3-1/TRBV3-2	TRBJ1-6
ASSLVGGAYEQY	TRBV7-2	TRBJ2-7
AIRGTEMNTEAF	TRBV10-3	TRBJ1-1
ASSDPTGTSGGATGELF	TRBV11-2	TRBJ2-2
ATSEQTGSYNEQF	TRBV24-1	TRBJ2-1
ASSVVFGQGIRTQY	TRBV9	TRBJ2-3
ASSIRRRGGRSDAYNEQF	TRBV19	TRBJ2-1
ASSQEGGGNQETQY	TRBV4-2	TRBJ2-5
ASTISYNEQF	TRBV12-3/TRBV12-4	TRBJ2-1
ASSMVGAEAF	TRBV19	TRBJ1-1
ASSVAGNSGNTIY	TRBV9	TRBJ1-3
ASSLRTSGYNEQF	TRBV28	TRBJ2-1
ASSLAGGQETQY	TRBV6-5	TRBJ2-5
ASRRGQPYEQY	TRBV28	TRBJ2-7
ASSSPAGQNNSPLH	TRBV7-9	TRBJ1-6
ASSSGNEKLF	TRBV28	TRBJ1-4
ASSKTGGTNEKLF	TRBV28	TRBJ1-4
ATSREAGRGSSYEQY	TRBV15	TRBJ2-7
ASSILREVEQF	TRBV6-6	TRBJ2-1
AISGSVTGVTGELF	TRBV10-3	TRBJ2-2
ASSQGAEGGYT	TRBV3-1/TRBV3-2	TRBJ1-2
SVRRDSTNYGYT	TRBV29-1	TRBJ1-2
ASSPQGYSGNTIY	TRBV7-8	TRBJ1-3
ATSEASGQYNEQF	TRBV24-1	TRBJ2-1
ASKAISGGPTYEQY	TRBV10-3	TRBJ2-7
ASTTNGGGVRAF	TRBV18	TRBJ1-1
ASSLGSRGVSGYT	TRBV28	TRBJ1-2
ASQGLYNEQF	TRBV7-9	TRBJ2-1
ASSQGTSGEADTQY	TRBV4-3	TRBJ2-3